This TCR beta chain was identified in a study of blood T cell repertoires in COVID-19 (dated by TCRdb to 2018 to 2020). Regarding the complete study: Collaborator samples came from the United States, Italy and Spain and covered acute and convalescent phases of COVID-19. The repertoires were released in a freely available public database intended as a resource for research on the immune response to SARS-CoV-2. HLA class I and class II types, where available, came from metadata supplied by the sample provider rather than from assay-based typing. A de-identified subject ID, COVID-19 status, age in years and sex were almost always included in the sample metadata. The material from the prospective study consisted of cDNA or gDNA derived from T cells, B-cell-depleted T cells, or PBMCs. The dataset comprised deeply sampled blood TCRbeta repertoires from subjects exposed to, actively infected with, or recovered from COVID-19. The samples were drawn from two sources: the first 160 participants of the ongoing ImmuneRACE study, and 1,200 or so subjects contributed by 6 global collaborators. Results the study describes overall, beyond this receptor: Clinical and demographic metadata were provided uncurated, with the amount varying by source and participant.

The immunoSEQ Assay, a bias-controlled multiplex PCR, was used to amplify TCRbeta CDR3 regions from genomic DNA. As for how the authors treated the data: The number of nucleated cells in each sample was estimated from the amplification of reference gene primers within the assay. To quantify the absolute abundance of each unique TCRbeta CDR3 rearrangement, sequence reads were collapsed and filtered. Productive Simpson clonality was computed per sample as the square root of Simpson's diversity index over productive rearrangements. In its TCRdb copy, this immuneACCESS table keeps in-frame sequences only and misses some clones. Where compared with another copy, unresolved V genes explain less than half of these, and the others have no known cause. D and trimming were read from the DNA, whereas the V and J calls and clone size are those reported in that table. In this sample the table shows around 220,000 clones, about nine tenths of which occur a single time. 1.9% of the sample is in the top ten clones.

Comment on this clone: No antigen is known for it. Base qualities are not provided; no much larger clone lies one nucleotide away.

Enrolling through a virtual design, the prospective study's participants ranged in age from roughly 18 to 89 years and lived across approximately 25 United States geographic areas. To assign participants to cohorts, the prospective study relied on clinical history that participants themselves reported in a screening survey and a study questionnaire. ImmuneRACE Cohort 3 recovered participants were defined by two consecutive negative NP/OP PCR tests, healthcare professional clearance, or symptom resolution. Mobile phlebotomists in the prospective study collected whole blood, serum and a nasopharyngeal or oropharyngeal swab from every participant. Participants in the prospective study had the option to provide additional blood draws and questionnaires over a roughly 2-month period. Blood samples from the prospective study were shipped frozen or at room temperature prior to DNA extraction. Trimming takes 3 bases from V and 4 bases from J, and the germline ends sit 15 bases apart. The CDR3 goes from the cysteine to the phenylalanine over 15 residues. Here the CDR3 DNA is all that survives: 45 bases in frame from base 1. Per the germline V gene, WSHSY is the CDR1 and SAAADI is the CDR2.

The rearranged segments are TRBV10-2 and TRBJ1-2; 5 matching bases give a weak D call of TRBD1. What was sequenced was PBMCs or T cells enriched from blood (not recorded which). The source of this sequence is a woman aged 18 to 35 who had recovered from COVID-19. Here is the DNA: TGCGCCAGCAGTGAATCGGGGGTAGCATTCTATGGCTACACCTTC. It encodes CASSESGVAFYGYTF.